What follows describes a single T cell receptor beta chain. The antigen remains undetermined. This specimen belongs to a study of identical twins. V lost 4 bases and J lost 4; bases outside the gene matches: 5. Germline V gene lookup returns CDR1 SGHNT and CDR2 YENEEA. There are 15 residues in the CDR3. TCRdb re-called the 5' RACE reads through MiXCR, storing one row per CDR3 protein. The sample yields hundreds of thousands of distinct CDR3 sequences, roughly 18% seen once. Study-level points and caveats: For cord blood, abundant beta clonotypes had fewer insertions, unlike memory repertoires, which showed none. Within monozygotic twins, out-of-frame TCR alpha sharing was underestimated by the models.

The same data also went into a second study, on T cells expressing NK-cell markers.

This TCR was sampled from a woman aged 18-29 years in good health. This chain uses TRBV11-3 with TRBJ2-2; 8 bases map to TRBD2. The specimen was PBMCs. CDR3 DNA sequence: TGTGCCAGCAGCTCCGTAGCGGGATCCACCGGGGAGCTGTTTTTT. Amino acids: CASSSVAGSTGELFF.